Sequencing of this TCR beta chain was carried out in a study of radiation and T cells in renal cell carcinoma. Overall study: Nephrectomy followed 15 Gy stereotactic body radiation by 4 weeks.

This clone was picked up one time. What it recognizes is unknown. The length of the CDR3 is 15 residues. CDR1 is MDHEN, CDR2 SYDVKM, per germline. Unmatched junction bases numbered 5, after V lost 5 bases and J lost 0 bases. Regarding the study as a whole: Baseline intratumoral clonotype presence is unknown without pretreatment biopsies. From baseline, blood top tumor clonotypes peaked at 2 weeks post-radiation.

Using immunoSEQ multiplex PCR, the repertoire was profiled, and TCRdb retains in-frame clones only, with some absent. The top ten hold approximately 6% of the sample, which has 100,000 to 150,000 clones, approximately 90% seen once. Time point denoted: blood 2 weeks post-SBRT. As for treatment: 15 Gy SBRT to primary tumor, nephrectomy 4 weeks later. After SBRT, blood was collected at 2 and 4 weeks, plus baseline. The sequencing used blood, collected from a patient whose treatment included radiotherapy and nephrectomy. The sequence derives from a woman between 70 and 85 years old with renal cell carcinoma. The chain employs TRBV28 and TRBJ1-1; TRBD1 matches at 8 bases. CDR3 in amino acids: CASSLSTGVNTEAFF. The CDR3 DNA reads as TGTGCCAGCAGTCTCTCGACAGGGGTGAACACTGAAGCTTTCTTT.